This T cell receptor (beta chain) derives from a study of vaccination and CD4 T cells after COVID-19. An Oncomine TCR Beta short-read assay was used to sequence the DNA from cultured CD4+ T cells. MiXCR, run by TCRdb on the PCR reads, gives a single entry per CDR3 protein. The repertoire holds under 15,000 distinct CDR3 sequences, about 50% seen once, with 30% in the top ten. Regarding this clonotype: The antigen is undetermined.

Treatment meaning: approximately 10-day PBMC culture with coronavirus spike peptide pools or control peptides (ViraFEST assay). Per germline, CDR1 SNHLY and CDR2 FYNNEI. The CDR3 runs to 14 residues. After removal of 5 bases from V and 3 bases from J, the junction contained 4 bases not matched to a gene. The receptor's source is a human donor who had recovered from COVID-19. The J gene is TRBJ1-5, the V gene TRBV2, with TRBD1 identical over 7 bases. The sequenced sample consisted of CD4+ T cells from blood, cultured in vitro. The CDR3 is CASSMDRSNQPQHF. CDR3 nucleotides: TGTGCCAGCAGTATGGACAGGTCCAATCAGCCCCAGCATTTT.